This T cell receptor beta chain was obtained from a study of blood T cell repertoires in COVID-19. The method was immunoSEQ multiplex PCR; TCRdb's version includes in-frame clones alone and lacks a portion of them. The table shows around 450,000 clones, with about 85% occurring only once. Cohort allocation depended upon clinical history that participants reported. What was sequenced was PBMCs or T cells enriched from blood (not recorded which). The receptor was isolated from a woman between 18 and 29 years old with acute COVID-19.

The CDR3 region has the DNA TGTGCCAGCAGCTTAGCACGTAGCGGGAGTTGGTTGGGGACAGATACGCAGTATTTT. Its translation is CASSLARSGSWLGTDTQYF. The gene calls are TRBV7-9 and TRBJ2-3; TRBD2 aligns across 9 bases. Per germline, CDR1 SEHNR and CDR2 FQNEAQ (reference sequence). Unmatched junction bases numbered 13, after V lost 0 bases and J lost 3 bases. This CDR3 has 19 amino acids.